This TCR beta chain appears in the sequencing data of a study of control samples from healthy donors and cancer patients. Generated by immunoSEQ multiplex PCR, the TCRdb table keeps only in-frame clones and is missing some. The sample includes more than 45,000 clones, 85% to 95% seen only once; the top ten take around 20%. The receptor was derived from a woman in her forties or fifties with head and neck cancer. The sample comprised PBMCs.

CDR3 coding DNA: TGTGCCAGCAGTTTAGGGGTTGGTCTAGCGGGAGGAAATGAGCAGTTCTTC. It translates to CASSLGVGLAGGNEQFF. The rearrangement joins TRBV28 to TRBJ2-1, with 11 bases aligning to TRBD2. The CDR3 contains 17 residues. J gave up 7 bases and V 2 bases, and 10 bases lay outside the gene matches. The V gene's germline CDR1 is MDHEN and CDR2 SYDVKM.